These 29 T cell receptor beta chains came from one sample sequenced in a study of vaccination and CD4 T cells after COVID-19. Treatment noted: roughly 10-day PBMC culture with coronavirus spike peptide pools or control peptides (ViraFEST assay). No antigens are known for them. The Oncomine TCR Beta short-read assay sequenced DNA from cultured CD4+ T cells. Via MiXCR, TCRdb re-called the PCR reads, giving one row per CDR3 protein. This sample has over 12,000 distinct CDR3 sequences, with 43% found just once. The sample taken for sequencing was CD4+ T cells from blood, cultured in vitro. These receptors originate from a human donor who had recovered from COVID-19.

The CDR3 loop reads CASSLLSGELFF. The CDR3 bases are TGTGCCAGCAGTTTATTATCCGGGGAGCTGTTTTTT. The chain recombines TRBV27 with TRBJ2-2; no definite D call. CDR1 is MNHEY, CDR2 SMNVEV, per germline (reference sequence). V was trimmed by 1 base and J by 6 bases, leaving 3 bases between them. The CDR3 loop spans 12 amino acids.

V is TRBV6-1 and J is TRBJ1-1; 10 bases match TRBD1. This CDR3 spans 16 amino acids. J lost 5 bases, V lost 5 bases, and 11 bases had no gene match. Per germline, CDR1 MNHNS and CDR2 SASEGT. The CDR3 here is CASSQSGQGRGTEAFF. DNA for the CDR3: TGTGCCAGCAGTCAATCGGGACAGGGGCGTGGGACTGAAGCTTTCTTT.

The chain recombines TRBV19 with TRBJ1-1; 8 bases map to TRBD1. The germline gives CDR1 LNHDA, CDR2 SQIVND (reference sequence). The length of the CDR3 is 13 residues. Germline trimming cut 8 bases from V and 5 bases from J; bases unmatched to any gene: 7. The CDR3 region has the DNA TGTGCCAGTTTCCGACAGGGGAGGACTGAAGCTTTCTTT. Translated: CASFRQGRTEAFF.

This clonotype was seen just once. J is TRBJ1-2 and V is TRBV20-1; 10 bases are a match to TRBD1. Germline assignment: CDR1 DFQATT and CDR2 SNEGSKA (reference sequence). The CDR3 is made up of 17 amino acids. V shed 4 bases, J shed 1 base, and the junction held 12 bases outside the gene matches. In DNA, the CDR3 is TGCAGTGCTAACTACGGGACAGGGGCTCGTTATAACTATGGCTACACCTTC. Encoded protein: CSANYGTGARYNYGYTF.

The chain combines TRBV30 with TRBJ1-2, with 12 bases fitting TRBD1. Trimming took 7 bases from V and 1 from J; bases not matched to a gene: 4. CDR1 is GTSNPN and CDR2 is SVGIG in the germline V gene (reference sequence). The CDR3 is made up of 14 amino acids. This CDR3 is CASRDRGRNYGYTF. The CDR3 DNA follows: TGTGCCTCCAGGGACAGGGGGCGTAACTATGGCTACACCTTC.

The chain carries TRBV4-1 and TRBJ2-5; TRBD2 matches at 9 bases. The CDR3 contains 13 residues. After removal of 8 bases from V and 0 bases from J, the junction contained 1 base not matched to a gene. CDR1 MGHRA and CDR2 YSYEKL come from the germline V gene. CDR3 region: CASAGGYQETQYF. For the CDR3, the DNA is TGCGCCAGCGCGGGAGGGTACCAAGAGACCCAGTACTTC.

In the case of this clonotype: One end of the junction varies from germline; a read error may be responsible. The chain links TRBV6-5 to TRBJ1-1; tentative D call: TRBD1 (5 bases). Germline assignment: CDR1 MNHEY and CDR2 SVGAGI. This CDR3 has 13 amino acids. The CDR3 DNA sequence: TGTGCCAGCAGTTATGACAGAGGATCGTTTTGTGACTTT. Translated, it gives CASSYDRGSFCDF.

There are a few counts of this clonotype. The rearrangement joins TRBV20-1 to TRBJ1-1, with 9 bases identical to TRBD1. The CDR3 spans 14 residues. CDR1 is DFQATT, CDR2 SNEGSKA, per germline (reference sequence). J gave up 6 bases and V 6 bases, and 11 bases lay outside the gene matches. The CDR3 DNA reads as TGCAGTGCCCCAGGGGGGACAGGGACGGCTGAAGCTTTCTTT. It specifies CSAPGGTGTAEAFF.

This clonotype was picked up a small number of times. Here the CDR3 reads CASSYGGLAGGLEQYF. The DNA of the CDR3 is TGTGCCAGCAGTTACGGGGGACTAGCGGGAGGTCTCGAGCAGTACTTC. The chain recombines TRBV6-2 or TRBV6-3 with TRBJ2-7, with 15 positions matching TRBD2. Germline assignment: CDR1 MNHEY and CDR2 SVGEGT. CDR3 length equals 16 residues. Trimming removed 2 bases from V and 6 bases from J; junction bases left unmatched: 5.

The chain has TRBV20-1 and TRBJ1-1, with D possibly being TRBD1 (6 bases). The CDR3 sequence is 14 residues long. Germline loops: CDR1 DFQATT, CDR2 SNEGSKA (reference sequence). V lost 3 bases, J lost 0 bases, and 11 bases lay in between. This CDR3 is CSASGGLMNTEAFF. In DNA form, the CDR3 reads TGCAGTGCTAGTGGGGGGCTCATGAACACTGAAGCTTTCTTT.

The V call is TRBV19, the J call TRBJ1-5, with 9 bases lining up with TRBD1. The CDR3 is 15 amino acids. Germline V gene sequence: CDR1 LNHDA, CDR2 SQIVND (reference sequence). The ends lost 9 bases at V and 2 bases at J; junction bases unmatched: 8. CDR3 residues: CASRRGDRGNQPQHF. CDR3 nucleotide sequence: TGTGCCAGCAGGCGGGGGGACAGGGGCAATCAGCCCCAGCATTTT.

CDR3 DNA sequence: TGTGCCAGCAGCTTTTCCTGGGACAGGGGGAACGAGCAGTACTTC. It encodes CASSFSWDRGNEQYF. The genes are TRBV7-6 and TRBJ2-7; 11 bases map to TRBD1. Unmatched junction bases numbered 6, after V lost 3 bases and J lost 5 bases. Germline lookup yields CDR1 SGHVS and CDR2 FNYEAQ. CDR3 length: 15 amino acids.

The chain joins TRBV7-2 to TRBJ1-5; D unresolved. This CDR3 has 14 residues. The germline V gene encodes CDR1 SGHTA and CDR2 FQGNSA. V was pared by 1 base and J by 7 bases, with 11 bases between. CDR3 DNA: TGTGCCAGCAGCTTAGGCCGGGGAGGGCAGCCCCAGCATTTT. Residues: CASSLGRGGQPQHF.

The chain employs TRBV15 and TRBJ1-5, with D unresolved. V was clipped by 4 bases and J by 4 bases, with 5 bases between them. The CDR3 totals 12 residues. Per the germline V gene, CDR1 is LNHNV and CDR2 is YYDKDF (reference sequence). CDR3 sequence: CATSMGNQPQHF. The CDR3 region has the DNA TGTGCCACCAGCATGGGGAATCAGCCCCAGCATTTT.

This chain connects TRBV5-4 to TRBJ1-2; D is unclear. This CDR3 region has 15 residues. Germline V gene sequence: CDR1 SGHNT, CDR2 YYREEE (reference sequence). Between the trimmed V and J ends, which lost 4 bases and 4 bases, there was a span of 17 bases. CDR3 sequence (DNA): TGTGCCAGCAGCCAAATATCGTCTCAATCCTATGGCTACACCTTC. It codes for CASSQISSQSYGYTF.

This chain connects TRBV15 to TRBJ1-5, with 8 bases lining up with TRBD1. The ends lost 5 bases at V and 2 bases at J; junction bases unmatched: 11. The CDR3 contains 17 residues. Germline V gene data show CDR1 as LNHNV and CDR2 as YYDKDF (reference sequence). CDR3 DNA: TGTGCCACCAGCTCTACAAAGGACAGGGCTGGCAATCAGCCCCAGCATTTT. Its translation is CATSSTKDRAGNQPQHF. Full variable domain (remainder filled in from reference TRBV15 and TRBJ1-5): DAMVIQNPRYQVTQFGKPVTLSCSQTLNHNVMYWYQQKSSQAPKLLFHYYDKDFNNEADTPDNFQSRRPNTSFCFLDIRSPGLGDTAMYLCATSSTKDRAGNQPQHFGDGTRLSIL.

The J gene is TRBJ1-1, the V gene TRBV19; the D gene is possibly TRBD1 (5 bases). CDR1 is LNHDA, CDR2 SQIVND, per germline (reference sequence). Trimming cost V 6 bases and J 1 base, with 18 bases left between them. The CDR3 is made up of 16 amino acids. CDR3 bases: TGTGCCAGTAGGCGGCTAATGGGAACAGGGAACACTGAAGCTTTCTTT. Amino acids: CASRRLMGTGNTEAFF.

This clonotype was picked up a small number of times. The V call is TRBV24-1, the J call TRBJ1-1, with D tentatively TRBD1 (6 bases). Germline CDR1 reads KGHDR; CDR2 reads SFDVKD. Trimming took 9 bases from V and 1 from J, leaving 11 bases between them. There are 13 residues in the CDR3. The CDR3: CATSRTANTEAFF. The CDR3 bases are TGTGCCACCTCACGGACAGCGAACACTGAAGCTTTCTTT.

This clonotype was seen a handful of times. J is TRBJ1-1 and V is TRBV24-1; possible D gene TRBD1, 5 bases. The CDR3 is made up of 14 amino acids. The V gene lost 3 bases and the J gene lost 1 base, with 8 bases spanning the gap. The germline CDR1 and CDR2 sequences are KGHDR and SFDVKD. CDR3 region: CATSDGGRNTEAFF. The CDR3 nucleotides read TGTGCCACCAGTGATGGGGGACGGAACACTGAAGCTTTCTTT.

This clonotype is categorized as large. The chain joins TRBV2 to TRBJ1-1; D is uncertain. CDR1 is SNHLY, CDR2 FYNNEI, per germline. Trimming cost V 6 bases and J 8 bases, with 10 bases left between them. The CDR3 consists of 11 residues. In DNA, the CDR3 is TGTGCCAGCAGGATGGGCATCGAAGCTTTCTTT. Amino acids: CASRMGIEAFF.

This clonotype was detected only a few times. V is TRBV2 and J is TRBJ2-2; 8 bases are a match to TRBD1. Germline CDR1 and CDR2: SNHLY and FYNNEI. This CDR3 contains 14 residues. Trimming at V came to 6 bases and at J to 4 bases, leaving 4 bases not matched to a gene. This chain's CDR3 is CASRGDRGTGELFF. For the CDR3, the DNA is TGTGCCAGCAGGGGTGACAGGGGCACCGGGGAGCTGTTTTTT.

This sequence joins TRBV2 and TRBJ2-5, with D perhaps matching TRBD1 or TRBD2 (5 bases each). CDR3 length: 15 amino acids. The germline V gene encodes CDR1 SNHLY and CDR2 FYNNEI. Between the trimmed V and J ends, which lost 7 bases and 1 base, there was a span of 16 bases. CDR3 bases: TGTGCCAGCAATCCGGGGCGGCTTCTCCAAGAGACCCAGTACTTC. Its protein is CASNPGRLLQETQYF.

The CDR3 protein is CASSRNSGGDTQYF. CDR3 nucleotide sequence: TGTGCCAGTTCGAGGAACAGCGGGGGCGATACGCAGTATTTT. The chain uses TRBV18 and TRBJ2-3; 8 nucleotides line up with TRBD2. Germline trimming cut 9 bases from V and 6 bases from J; bases unmatched to any gene: 11. Germline CDR1 is KGHSH and CDR2 is LQKENI. The CDR3 has 14 amino acids.

The J gene is TRBJ1-3, the V gene TRBV7-2; D may be TRBD1 (6 bases). Trimming shortened V by 2 bases and J by 0 bases, and 11 bases separated the two germline ends. CDR3 length equals 16 residues. CDR1 SGHTA and CDR2 FQGNSA come from the germline V gene. This CDR3 is CASSLSGQRSGNTIYF. CDR3 bases: TGTGCCAGCAGCTTATCTGGACAGCGCTCTGGAAACACCATATATTTT.

The chain employs TRBV6-2 or TRBV6-3 and TRBJ2-4; 15 bases line up with TRBD2. The germline V gene encodes CDR1 MNHEY and CDR2 SVGEGT. Unmatched junction bases numbered 8, after V lost 2 bases and J lost 3 bases. CDR3 length: 19 residues. For the CDR3, the DNA is TGTGCCAGCAGTTACCGGACTAGCGGGGGGGCGTCTAACAAAAACATTCAGTACTTC. This sequence encodes CASSYRTSGGASNKNIQYF.

The chain has TRBV29-1 and TRBJ2-3, with D possibly TRBD2 on 5 matching bases. Germline CDR1 is SQVTM and CDR2 is ANQGSEA. CDR3 length equals 14 residues. Trimming shortened V by 8 bases and J by 1 base, and 16 bases separated the two germline ends. CDR3 bases: TGCAGCTCCGGGGTGGTAGGTGGCACAGATACGCAGTATTTT. Translated, it gives CSSGVVGGTDTQYF.

The chain joins TRBV27 to TRBJ2-7; 10 bases agree with TRBD1. The CDR3 loop spans 15 amino acids. Looked up from germline, CDR1 is MNHEY and CDR2 is SMNVEV (reference sequence). The J segment lost 3 bases and the V segment lost 5 bases, leaving 7 bases of the junction unmatched. CDR3 loop: CASSEQGTGVYEQYF. CDR3 DNA sequence: TGTGCCAGCAGTGAACAAGGGACAGGGGTCTACGAGCAGTACTTC.

V gene TRBV6-2 or TRBV6-3 combines with J gene TRBJ2-1, with D maybe TRBD2 (5 bases). V dropped 10 bases and J dropped 3 bases, with 10 bases sitting between them. This CDR3 comprises 12 residues. In germline, CDR1 is MNHEY, CDR2 SVGEGT. CDR3 in amino acids: CATADYYNEQFF. The DNA for the CDR3 is TGTGCCACCGCTGACTACTACAATGAGCAGTTCTTC.

The chain employs TRBV12-3 or TRBV12-4 and TRBJ1-5; D is unclear. This CDR3 has 14 residues. Trimming removed 3 bases from V and 3 bases from J, with 9 bases in between. The CDR3, as DNA: TGTGCCAGCAGTTTTACGCTGGCCAATCAGCCCCAGCATTTT. It specifies CASSFTLANQPQHF.